The clone carrying this T cell receptor beta chain was observed a single time. This record belongs to a study of blood T cell repertoires in COVID-19. The CDR3 consists of 13 residues. In germline, CDR1 is SEHNR, CDR2 FQNEAQ (reference sequence). V trimming: 7 bases; J trimming: 7 bases; junction bases outside the gene matches: 6. The assay was immunoSEQ multiplex PCR, and TCRdb's table has in-frame clones only and misses some. The sample holds 73,000 or so clones; 86% are singletons and the top ten take about 8%. The material sequenced was peripheral blood. V is TRBV7-9 and J is TRBJ2-1; 8 bases map to TRBD2. The receptor was derived from a man aged 25-45 years with acute or convalescent COVID-19. CDR3 amino acids: CASKSGRRNEQFF. CDR3 in DNA: TGTGCCAGCAAAAGCGGGAGAAGGAATGAGCAGTTCTTC.